This record looks at one T cell receptor (beta chain) sequence and its context. The source of the sample is a study of blood T cell repertoires in COVID-19. Study overall: Some COVID-19 samples were acute and others convalescent; all came from the United States, Italy and Spain. T cells, B-cell-depleted T cells, or PBMCs supplied cDNA or gDNA.

CDR3 size: 16 residues. From germline, CDR1 is LGHNA and CDR2 YNFKEQ. J was trimmed by 4 bases and V by 2 bases; bases with no gene match: 4. One Seattle source followed patients from active infection through their disease course. Original processing notes: Reference gene primer amplification gave estimated nucleated cell counts. Assay used: immunoSEQ multiplex PCR; TCRdb lists only in-frame clones, some missing. Clonal size and the V and J genes are those of that table, whereas D and trimming came from the DNA. The table lists about 52,000 clones, over 75% of them singletons. The sequence came from an elderly woman with COVID-19, enrolled during active disease. Sequenced sample: peripheral blood. The V gene is TRBV4-2, the J gene TRBJ1-5, with 11 bases lining up with TRBD1. Here the CDR3 DNA reads TGTGCCAGCAGCCAACCGGGACAGGGGGTGAATCAGCCCCAGCATTTT. As protein: CASSQPGQGVNQPQHF.